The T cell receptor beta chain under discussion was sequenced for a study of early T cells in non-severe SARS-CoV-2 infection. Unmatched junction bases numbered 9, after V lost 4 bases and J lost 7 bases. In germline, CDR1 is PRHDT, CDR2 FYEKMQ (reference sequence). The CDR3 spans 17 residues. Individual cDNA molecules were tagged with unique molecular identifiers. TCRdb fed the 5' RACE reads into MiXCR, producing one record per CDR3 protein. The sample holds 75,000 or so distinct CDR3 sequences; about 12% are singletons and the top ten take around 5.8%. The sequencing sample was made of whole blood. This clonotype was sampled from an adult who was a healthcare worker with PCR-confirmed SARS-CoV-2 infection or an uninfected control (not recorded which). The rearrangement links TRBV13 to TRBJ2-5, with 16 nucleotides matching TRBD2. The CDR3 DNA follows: TGTGCCAGCAGCTCCGGGACTAGCGGGAGGGCCATAGGGACCCAGTACTTC. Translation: CASSSGTSGRAIGTQYF.